The 18 T cell receptor beta chains in this list originate from one sample, sequenced in a study of Ad26.COV2.S vaccination and SARS-CoV-2 variants. Specified treatment: some 19 received Ad26.COV2.S at low or high dose, single or two shots; a few received placebo; per-sample allocation not given. The samples date from day 63 after the first vaccine or placebo injection. Clones were sequenced by immunoSEQ multiplex PCR, and TCRdb holds only the in-frame ones, with some missing. This table holds about 400,000 clones, about 89% found once. Sequencing used peripheral blood, obtained in a trial of Ad26.COV2.S vaccine versus placebo. These receptors originate from a person aged 18-65 years who received the Ad26.COV2.S COVID-19 vaccine or a placebo.

On this clone itself: One junction end does not reproduce the germline sequence, and a read error may be involved. The genes are TRBV24-1 and TRBJ2-7; D possibly corresponds to TRBD1 (6 bases). Germline assignment: CDR1 KGHDR and CDR2 SFDVKD. The CDR3 has 16 residues. The CDR3 DNA reads as TGTGCCACCAGTAATTTCCGGGGCAGGGGTTGGTACGAGCAGTACTTC. This encodes CATSNFRGRGWYEQYF.

V gene TRBV14 combines with J gene TRBJ2-5; possible D gene TRBD2, 5 bases. Germline CDR1 is SGHDN and CDR2 is FVKESK. The CDR3 sequence is 15 residues long. V lost 7 bases, J lost 5 bases, and 20 bases lay in between. CDR3 in amino acids: CASNPTPGMVETQYF. The CDR3 coding sequence is TGTGCCAGCAACCCGACCCCGGGAATGGTGGAGACCCAGTACTTC.

This chain joins TRBV7-9 and TRBJ1-4; D is undetermined. The CDR3 is 11 residues long. Per germline, CDR1 SEHNR and CDR2 FQNEAQ (reference sequence). CDR3 in amino acids: CAAGDFEKLFF. The CDR3 region has the DNA TGTGCGGCGGGAGACTTTGAAAAACTGTTTTTT.

V is TRBV14 and J is TRBJ1-2; maybe TRBD1 (5 bases). Germline CDR1 and CDR2: SGHDN and FVKESK. V was shortened by 1 base and J by 6 bases, with 12 bases between the two germline ends. The CDR3 is made up of 14 amino acids. In DNA form, the CDR3 reads TGTGCCAGCAGCCAAGCGGGGACTGGGGATGGCTACACCTTC. As protein: CASSQAGTGDGYTF.

V is TRBV16 and J is TRBJ1-2; D may be TRBD1 (6 bases). There are 13 residues in the CDR3. Germline CDR1 reads KGHSY; CDR2 reads FQNENV. The ends were cut back, 2 bases at V and 6 bases at J, with 10 bases in the middle. The CDR3 nucleotides are TGTGCCAGCAGCCAAACAGGGACGGATGGCTACACCTTC. Amino acids: CASSQTGTDGYTF. Full variable domain (remainder filled in from reference TRBV16 and TRBJ1-2): GEEVAQTPKHLVRGEGQKAKLYCAPIKGHSYVFWYQQVLKNEFKFLISFQNENVFDETGMPKERFSAKCLPNSPCSLEIQATKLEDSAVYFCASSQTGTDGYTFGSGTRLTVV.

This chain links TRBV11-2 with TRBJ2-3; 10 bases are a match to TRBD1. The J segment lost 1 base and the V segment lost 3 bases, leaving 1 base of the junction unmatched. From germline, CDR1 is SGHAT and CDR2 FQNNGV. The CDR3 spans 15 residues. The CDR3 nucleotides read TGTGCCAGCAGCTTGGGACAGGGGCGCACAGATACGCAGTATTTT. As protein: CASSLGQGRTDTQYF.

The CDR3 here is CASSLTRLAAYEQYF. The CDR3 DNA is TGTGCCAGCAGCCTTACCCGACTAGCGGCCTACGAGCAGTACTTC. This chain joins TRBV5-8 and TRBJ2-7; TRBD2 agrees at 9 bases. CDR1 and CDR2 from the germline V gene are SGHTS and YDEGEE. After removal of 4 bases from V and 2 bases from J, the junction contained 7 bases not matched to a gene. The length of the CDR3 is 15 residues.

The chain uses TRBV7-8 and TRBJ2-5; D gene uncertain. V lost 2 bases to trimming and J lost 5 bases, with 12 bases between them. Germline V lookup: CDR1 SGHVS, CDR2 FQNEAQ. This CDR3 has 14 amino acids. This CDR3 is CASSLLDDGETQYF. In DNA, the CDR3 is TGTGCCAGCAGCTTATTGGACGATGGGGAGACCCAGTACTTC. The variable domain in full, completed from reference TRBV7-8 and TRBJ2-5, reads GAGVSQSPRYKVAKRGQDVALRCDPISGHVSLFWYQQALGQGPEFLTYFQNEAQLDKSGLPSDRFFAERPEGSVSTLKIQRTQQEDSAVYLCASSLLDDGETQYFGPGTRLLVL.

The J gene is TRBJ1-1, the V gene TRBV11-1; a possible D gene is TRBD1 (6 bases). Germline-derived CDR1 and CDR2 are SGHAT and FQDESV (reference sequence). Trimming took 3 bases from V and 6 from J, leaving 14 bases between them. The CDR3 covers 14 residues. The CDR3 DNA follows: TGTGCCAGCAGCTTGAACAGGGTTCGGGCTGAAGCTTTCTTT. This gives the protein CASSLNRVRAEAFF.

The V and J genes are TRBV29-1 and TRBJ1-2, with D possibly being TRBD1 (6 bases). This CDR3 contains 13 residues. Germline lookup yields CDR1 SQVTM and CDR2 ANQGSEA. V lost 3 bases and J lost 7, with 15 bases in between. CDR3 coding DNA: TGCAGCGTTGAGGGGGCTCGAGTTGGTGGCTACACCTTC. Its translation: CSVEGARVGGYTF.

V is TRBV30 and J is TRBJ2-5, with D perhaps matching TRBD1 (8 bases). There are 16 residues in the CDR3. The germline V and J ends were trimmed by 0 bases and 0 bases, with 14 bases remaining between them. Germline V gene sequence: CDR1 GTSNPN, CDR2 SVGIG (reference sequence). This CDR3 reads CAWSVVQGGYQETQYF. The DNA for the CDR3 is TGTGCCTGGAGTGTAGTACAGGGGGGGTACCAAGAGACCCAGTACTTC. Drawing the rest from reference TRBV30 and TRBJ2-5, the complete variable domain is SQTIHQWPATLVQPVGSPLSLECTVEGTSNPNLYWYRQAAGRGLQLLFYSVGIGQISSEVPQNLSASRPQDRQFILSSKKLLLSDSGFYLCAWSVVQGGYQETQYFGPGTRLLVL.

This clone was counted between two and nine times. The rearrangement joins TRBV6-5 to TRBJ1-6, with a tentative D call TRBD1 (5 bases). This CDR3 spans 15 amino acids. Germline V gives CDR1 MNHEY, CDR2 SVGAGI. The V gene lost 7 bases and the J gene lost 6 bases, with 16 bases spanning the gap. The CDR3 bases are TGTGCCAGCACCCCGGGCAGGGCCCCTAATTCACCCCTCCACTTT. Protein sequence: CASTPGRAPNSPLHF.

The chain carries TRBV4-2 and TRBJ2-3; 14 nucleotides match TRBD2. Germline V CDR1 and CDR2: LGHNA, YNFKEQ. V dropped 0 bases and J dropped 6; count of bases not matched to a gene: 5. The CDR3 is made up of 17 amino acids. CDR3 in amino acids: CASSQDWGLAGVDTQYF. The CDR3 DNA follows: TGTGCCAGCAGCCAAGATTGGGGACTAGCGGGAGTGGATACGCAGTATTTT.

V gene TRBV11-2 combines with J gene TRBJ2-1; TRBD2 agrees at 13 bases. Germline V gene lookup returns CDR1 SGHAT and CDR2 FQNNGV. After removal of 4 bases from V and 7 bases from J, the junction contained 4 bases not matched to a gene. This CDR3 contains 15 residues. CDR3 nucleotide sequence: TGTGCCAGCAGCTGGGGACTAGCGGGACCGAATGAGCAGTTCTTC. The encoded protein is CASSWGLAGPNEQFF.

The CDR3 region is CASSLPGGVQFF. The CDR3 coding sequence is TGTGCCAGCAGCTTACCAGGGGGTGTTCAATTCTTC. V is TRBV11-2 and J is TRBJ2-1; 7 nucleotides match TRBD1. Trimming at V came to 2 bases and at J to 16 bases, leaving 8 bases not matched to a gene. CDR3 length: 12 residues. The germline CDR1 and CDR2 sequences are SGHAT and FQNNGV.

V is TRBV20-1 and J is TRBJ1-5; D is ambiguous. The CDR3 sequence is 13 residues long. Germline loops: CDR1 DFQATT, CDR2 SNEGSKA (reference sequence). Trimming stripped 5 bases from V and 3 bases from J, with 11 bases between. DNA of the CDR3: TGCAGTGCTGGTGGGCCAAACAATCAGCCCCAGCATTTT. Its translation: CSAGGPNNQPQHF.

The chain has TRBV5-1 and TRBJ2-3; 8 bases fit TRBD2. CDR1 and CDR2 (germline): SGHRS, YFSETQ. The trim removed 7 bases at V and 0 bases at J, leaving 4 bases unmatched. CDR3 length: 14 amino acids. As DNA, the CDR3 is TGCGCCAGCTTACTAGCGGAGAGCACAGATACGCAGTATTTT. As protein: CASLLAESTDTQYF.

A few counts support this clone. The chain recombines TRBV4-1 with TRBJ2-1; 8 bases map to TRBD1. Germline values: CDR1 MGHRA, CDR2 YSYEKL. This CDR3 has 14 amino acids. V shed 1 base, J shed 10 bases, and the junction held 6 bases outside the gene matches. CDR3 nucleotides: TGCGCCAGCAGCCAAGTGGACAGGGCGGACGAGCAGTTCTTC. This gives the protein CASSQVDRADEQFF.